The sequence of this T cell receptor beta chain was determined in a study of cytomegalovirus exposure and HLA in healthy donors (dated by TCRdb to about 2017). Broadly, across the study: According to an earlier analysis of around 600 of the donors, about 180 million T cells yielded approximately 120 million unique TCR beta sequences and 276 Gb of sequence data. An early release that covered more than 550 HLA-typed donors contained approximately 300 gigabases of sequencing data and around 85 million unique TCR sequences. Of the 398 genotyped donors, roughly 80% were placed in the genetic ancestry cluster associated with self-reported Caucasian donors. The study aimed to test whether cataloging public T cell receptors could reveal signatures of past pathogen exposure. The study profiled the T cell repertoires of around 700 subjects by immunosequencing and related them to cytomegalovirus serostatus. Besides the first cohort of approximately 710 subjects, a separate validation cohort made up of 120 different subjects was used. The study combined high-throughput TCR immunosequencing, statistical association of individual TCRs with disease status, and machine learning to predict cytomegalovirus infection status. A later analysis re-analyzed previously published TCR beta repertoires from approximately 700 donors and added high-resolution HLA genotyping to study TCR occurrence patterns. Rather than drawing on any new phenotypic data, the later analysis identified candidate immune exposures from TCR beta sequences and the way those sequences occurred across donors. An earlier analysis of 587 of the donors applied high-throughput TCR beta sequencing to assess whether each TCR beta V gene segment acted as functional or pseudogenic. Donor age, sex, ethnicity and CMV serostatus were collected together with the repertoire data. A later genetic analysis took genome-wide SNP genotypes for about 55% of the roughly 670 donors and used that subset as a discovery cohort. Every repertoire in the discovery cohort had been generated on one and the same sequencing platform. Class I and class II HLA loci were covered by the typing at four-digit resolution. The number of donors typed differed by locus, with roughly 620-640 for A, B, C, DRB1 and DQB1, around 520 for DQA1, 600 to 610 for DPA1, and about 450 for DPB1. A handful of DR-DQ haplotypes were handled as single units for association and clustering because linkage in the cohort was strong. Among under 450 genotyped donors of the cohort, an average of approximately 230,000 unique TCR beta nucleotide sequences were sequenced per donor, about a sixth of them non-productive. Study-wide findings and limitations: A few of the identified cytomegalovirus-associated TCR beta chains were confirmed in vitro to be specific for cytomegalovirus antigens. In a later analysis, several top co-occurrence clusters were reported to appear linked to parvovirus B19, influenza, CMV and Epstein-Barr virus. Immune exposure information for the cohort was limited to CMV serostatus. Specific HLA alleles were associated with 15,000 to 20,000 TCR beta sequences at a false discovery rate of 0.05 in a later analysis. A further reported finding was that TCR beta sequences accurately predicted the HLA-A and HLA-B alleles for most subjects in the first cohort. In a later genetic analysis, a missense DCLRE1C variant was associated with V-gene and J-gene trimming of TCR beta chains, and the association was replicated in an independent cohort. In a later analysis, HLA-associated TCR beta chains showed more clonal expansion and lower generation probabilities than non-associated chains that were equally common. Cytomegalovirus status was reported to be diagnosed by the classifier with high specificity and sensitivity in both the original and validation cohorts. A cluster of highly shared sequence variants was judged likely to represent a technical artifact of the sequencing pipeline. Strong co-occurrence of HLA alleles, especially DR and DQ, made assigning TCR associations to individual alleles difficult. Presence/absence analyses assumed roughly uniform sequencing depth across donors, an assumption that may not hold. HLA typing was unavailable for some donors at each locus, so association tests used only the typed subset. Correlated functional status among segregating V segments might be attributable to linkage disequilibrium, but an unknown experimental factor could not be ruled out. The authors suggested that the approach could potentially be generalized to other disease states and immunological phenotypes. A later analysis found that most CMV-associated TCR beta chains appeared HLA-restricted, with HLA associations seemingly driven largely by CMV exposure. According to a later analysis, TCR association rates differed among HLA loci, with DRB1 alleles showing the most associated TCRs and HLA-C alleles showing the fewest. Broadly in line with IMGT annotations, most TCR beta V segments showed up in productive rearrangements about 90% or about 30% of the time in an earlier analysis of 587 of the donors. In a later genetic analysis, fewer N-insertions in productive TCRs were reported among donors in an Asian-associated ancestry cluster than the roughly 700-donor mean. In the study, approximately 160 TCR beta chains were listed as associated with cytomegalovirus. Most TCR sequences were observed very rarely across donors, whereas some public TCRs were present in many individuals. Because counts were too low, about 17 rarely observed V segments, including chromosome 9 orphons, were excluded from the earlier analysis of around 590 of the donors. Only TCR beta chains were sequenced in this cohort, and the absence of alpha or paired-chain data limited detectable features.

A single count supports this clone. The clone's antigen remains unknown. No base qualities exist here, and no much larger clone lies one base off it. The cohort was made up of roughly 670 healthy bone marrow donors. At the time of sampling, every cohort member was nominally healthy, though immune exposures that went unrecorded were likely present. The donor was CMV seropositive and belonged to the group of 250 to 350 seropositive cohort members. Every donor gave a peripheral blood sample, and the peripheral blood mononuclear cells from that sample were used for TCR beta sequencing. The Qiagen DNeasy Blood Extraction Kit was used to extract genomic DNA from the blood cell samples. Library method: the immunoSEQ multiplex PCR assay. The multiplex PCR relied on a mix of 60 forward primers for TCR Vbeta segments and 13 reverse primers for TCR Jbeta segments. A multiplex PCR assay on genomic DNA amplified the CDR3 region of rearranged TCR beta genes. On the Illumina HiSeq System, the amplified TCR beta libraries were sequenced as 87-base-pair reads. As for the authors' bioinformatics: A later analysis counted about 76 million unique TCR beta chains across the 666 repertoires, and roughly 9.9 million of these chains were shared by at least two donors. Raw reads were error-corrected and collapsed into unique sequences with a nearest-neighbor algorithm that merged closely related sequences to remove PCR and sequencing errors. To assign V, D and J gene segments, CDR3 sequences were aligned to IMGT reference sequences. Each retained sequence needed at least a six-nucleotide match to both a V gene segment and a J gene segment. Rearrangements were called productive when the CDR3 lacked stop codons and stayed in frame with V and J; all others were non-productive. CDR3 was defined according to IMGT convention as the region running from the second conserved V-encoded cysteine to the conserved J-encoded phenylalanine. Sequences without an unambiguous match to a single V gene segment were excluded from the earlier analysis of about 630 of the donors. In an earlier analysis of some 590 of the donors, a V segment was called functional when productive rearrangements were above 56.7%, and segregating when the standard deviation between donors exceeded 5%. A statistical classification framework was developed to diagnose cytomegalovirus status using the catalog of TCR beta chain sequences. In a later analysis, V and J genes were assigned by comparing TCR nucleotide sequences against IMGT/GENE-DB human TR gene sequences. In a later analysis, CDR3 sequences and most-parsimonious VDJ recombination scenarios were assigned using the TCRdist pipeline. In a later analysis, each TCR beta chain was defined by its CDR3 amino acid sequence together with its V-gene family, and reads without a unique V-gene family were excluded. In a later analysis, 450 to 600 highly shared, low-generation-probability nucleotide sequences were removed to address suspected cross-contamination and a sequencing artifact. In a later analysis, a clonal expansion index was calculated for each public chain from normalized within-repertoire ranks of inferred template counts. A later analysis computed generation probabilities with a VDJ recombination model fitted to out-of-frame rearrangements, and checked the results against IGoR. In a later analysis, TCR-TCR, TCR-HLA and TCR-CMV co-occurrence was scored with hypergeometric tests, and a repertoire-size bias correction was applied to TCR pairs. In a later analysis, false discovery rates were estimated by permuting HLA or CMV assignments 20 times. In a later analysis, co-occurring TCRs were grouped using DBSCAN, with TCRdist sequence similarity added in when clustering inside HLA-allele-positive subsets. Repertoires with fewer than 30,000 or more than 120,000 public chains, plus five repertoires with anomalous nucleotide sharing, were excluded from co-occurrence clustering. TCRdb provides this immuneACCESS table in a form limited to in-frame rearrangements. Some clones are lacking; in checked studies, under half of them reflect an unresolved V gene, and why the rest are absent is not known. Clone size and V and J calls were adopted from that table, with D and trimming inferred from the DNA. The sample yields tens of thousands of clones; approximately 70% were counted once. The leading ten clones occupy about a fifth of the sample.

Sequencing used PBMCs. This TCR came from a man in his forties in good health and CMV-seropositive.

The DNA sequence is given as TGTGCCAGCGCCCAGGGGAGTCGTATCTATGGCTACACCTTC. This sequence encodes CASAQGSRIYGYTF. Recombination linked TRBV9 to TRBJ1-2; TRBD1 is possibly the D segment (6 matching bases). In the germline V gene, CDR1 corresponds to SGDLS and CDR2 to YYNGEE. Spanning cysteine to phenylalanine, the CDR3 consists of 14 amino acids. Solely the CDR3 DNA is kept, with 42 bases framed from the first base. V loses 7 bases, J loses 4 bases, and the germline ends lie 17 bases apart. The CDR3, completed at both ends by the reference TRBV9 and TRBJ1-2 genes, gives the full variable domain DSGVTQTPKHLITATGQRVTLRCSPRSGDLSVYWYQQSLDQGLQFLIQYYNGEERAKGNILERFSAQQFPDLHSELNLSSLELGDSALYFCASAQGSRIYGYTFGSGTRLTVV.